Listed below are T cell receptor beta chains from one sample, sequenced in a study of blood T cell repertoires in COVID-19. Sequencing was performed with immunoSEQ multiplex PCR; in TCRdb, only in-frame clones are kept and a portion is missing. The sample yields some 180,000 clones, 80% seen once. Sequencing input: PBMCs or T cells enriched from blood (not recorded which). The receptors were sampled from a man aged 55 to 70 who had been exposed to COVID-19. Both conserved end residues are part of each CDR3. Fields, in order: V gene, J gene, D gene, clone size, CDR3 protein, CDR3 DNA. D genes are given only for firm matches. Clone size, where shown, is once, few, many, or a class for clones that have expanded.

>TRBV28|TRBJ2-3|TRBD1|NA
CASRGPRTGRSTDTQYF
TGTGCCAGCAGGGGTCCCCGGACAGGGCGGAGCACAGATACGCAGTATTTT
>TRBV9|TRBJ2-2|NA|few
CASSVVGANPLNTGELFF
TGTGCCAGCAGCGTAGTGGGGGCCAACCCCTTGAACACCGGGGAGCTGTTTTTT
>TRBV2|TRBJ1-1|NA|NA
CASSVRGSAEAFF
TGTGCCAGCAGTGTACGGGGTTCAGCTGAAGCTTTCTTT
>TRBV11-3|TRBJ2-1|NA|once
CATRQVLDNEQFF
TGTGCCACTCGACAGGTCCTAGACAATGAGCAGTTCTTC
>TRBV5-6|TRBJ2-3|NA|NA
CASSLDGTPRYF
TGTGCCAGCAGCCTGGACGGGACTCCTAGGTATTTT
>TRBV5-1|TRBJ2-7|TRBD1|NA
CASSFNPGQGAHEQYF
TGCGCCAGCAGCTTTAATCCGGGACAGGGGGCCCACGAGCAGTACTTC
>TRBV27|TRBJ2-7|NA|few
CASSRVLGASSYEQYF
TGTGCCAGCAGTCGGGTATTAGGAGCCTCCTCCTACGAGCAGTACTTC
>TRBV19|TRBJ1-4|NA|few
CASSNQAATNEKLFF
TGTGCCAGTTCTAACCAGGCTGCAACTAATGAAAAACTGTTTTTT
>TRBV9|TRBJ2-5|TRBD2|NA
CASSPLAGGTQYF
TGTGCCAGCAGCCCACTAGCGGGAGGGACCCAGTACTTC
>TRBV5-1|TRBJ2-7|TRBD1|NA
CASRQGSAYEQYF
TGCGCCAGTCGACAGGGGTCGGCCTACGAGCAGTACTTC
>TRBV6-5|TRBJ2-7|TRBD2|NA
CASSYITSGTYEQYF
TGTGCCAGCAGTTATATTACTAGCGGTACCTACGAGCAGTACTTC
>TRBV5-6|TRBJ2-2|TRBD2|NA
CASSLTSGRAGELFF
TGTGCCAGCAGCTTGACTAGCGGGAGGGCCGGGGAGCTGTTTTTT
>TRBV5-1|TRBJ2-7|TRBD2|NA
CASKEREGYSEQYF
TGCGCCAGCAAGGAACGGGAGGGCTACAGCGAGCAGTACTTC
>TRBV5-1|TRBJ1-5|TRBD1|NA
CASNLGTGDRDPQHF
TGCGCCAGCAACCTCGGTACAGGGGACCGAGATCCCCAGCATTTT
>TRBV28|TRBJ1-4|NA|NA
CASSLWEGSNEKLFF
TGTGCCAGCAGTTTATGGGAGGGTTCTAATGAAAAACTGTTTTTT
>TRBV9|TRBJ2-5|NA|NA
CASSRRAVETQYF
TGTGCCAGCAGCCGGAGGGCCGTAGAGACCCAGTACTTC
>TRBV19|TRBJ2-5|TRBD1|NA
CASSKDRGFQETQYF
TGTGCCAGTAGTAAAGACAGGGGGTTCCAAGAGACCCAGTACTTC
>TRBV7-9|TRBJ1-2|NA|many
CASSLDEVLGREGYTF
TGTGCCAGCAGCTTGGATGAAGTCCTGGGGAGGGAGGGCTACACCTTC
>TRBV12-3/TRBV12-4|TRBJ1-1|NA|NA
CASSLARAAWAFF
TGTGCCAGCAGTTTAGCGCGGGCTGCTTGGGCTTTCTTT